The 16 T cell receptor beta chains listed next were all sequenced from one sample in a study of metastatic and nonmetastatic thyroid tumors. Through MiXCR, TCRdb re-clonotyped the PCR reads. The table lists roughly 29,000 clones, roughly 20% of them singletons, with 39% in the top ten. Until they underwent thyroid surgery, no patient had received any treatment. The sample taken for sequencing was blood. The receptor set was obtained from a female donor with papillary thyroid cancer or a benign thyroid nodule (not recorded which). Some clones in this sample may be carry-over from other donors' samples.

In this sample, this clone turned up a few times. CDR3 region: CASSPGIPNGYTF. The DNA for the CDR3 is TGTGCCAGCAGCCCTGGGATTCCAAATGGCTACACCTTC. The chain uses TRBV12-3 or TRBV12-4 and TRBJ1-2; D remains unclear. This CDR3 is 13 amino acids long. Trimming shortened V by 6 bases and J by 6 bases, and 14 bases separated the two germline ends.

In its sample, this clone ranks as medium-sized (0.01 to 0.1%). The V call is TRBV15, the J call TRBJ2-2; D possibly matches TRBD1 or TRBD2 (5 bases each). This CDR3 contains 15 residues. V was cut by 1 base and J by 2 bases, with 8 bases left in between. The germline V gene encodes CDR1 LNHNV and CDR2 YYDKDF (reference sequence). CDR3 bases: TGTGCCACCAGCAGAGGGGGGAAAAACACCGGGGAGCTGTTTTTT. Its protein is CATSRGGKNTGELFF.

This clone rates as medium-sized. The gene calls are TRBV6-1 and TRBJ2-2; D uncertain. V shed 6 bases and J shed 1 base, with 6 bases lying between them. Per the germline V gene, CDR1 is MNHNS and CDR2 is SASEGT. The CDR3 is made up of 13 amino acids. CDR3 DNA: TGTGCCAGCAGAGACGGGAACACCGGGGAGCTGTTTTTT. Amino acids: CASRDGNTGELFF.

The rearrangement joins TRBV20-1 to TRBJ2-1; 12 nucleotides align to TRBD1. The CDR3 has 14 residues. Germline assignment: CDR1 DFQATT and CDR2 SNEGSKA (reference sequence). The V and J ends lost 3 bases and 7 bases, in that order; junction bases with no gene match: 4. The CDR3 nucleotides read TGCAGTGCTAGTTCGGGACAGGGGGCGAATGAGCAGTTCTTC. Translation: CSASSGQGANEQFF.

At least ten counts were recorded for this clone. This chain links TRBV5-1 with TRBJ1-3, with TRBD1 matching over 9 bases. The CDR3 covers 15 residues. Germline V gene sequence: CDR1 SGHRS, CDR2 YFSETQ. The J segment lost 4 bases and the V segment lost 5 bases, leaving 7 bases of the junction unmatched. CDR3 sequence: CASSLSGTGGNTIYF. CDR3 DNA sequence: TGCGCCAGCAGTCTCTCCGGGACAGGGGGAAACACCATATATTTT.

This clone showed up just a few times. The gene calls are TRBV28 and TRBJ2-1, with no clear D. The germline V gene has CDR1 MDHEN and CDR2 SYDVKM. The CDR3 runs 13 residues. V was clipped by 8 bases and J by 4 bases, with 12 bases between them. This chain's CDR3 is CASVTTPYNEQFF. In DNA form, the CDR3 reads TGTGCCAGCGTGACAACACCATACAATGAGCAGTTCTTC. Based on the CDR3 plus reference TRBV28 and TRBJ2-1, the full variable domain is DVKVTQSSRYLVKRTGEKVFLECVQDMDHENMFWYRQDPGLGLRLIYFSYDVKMKEKGDIPEGYSVSREKKERFSLILESASTNQTSMYLCASVTTPYNEQFFGPGTRLTVL.

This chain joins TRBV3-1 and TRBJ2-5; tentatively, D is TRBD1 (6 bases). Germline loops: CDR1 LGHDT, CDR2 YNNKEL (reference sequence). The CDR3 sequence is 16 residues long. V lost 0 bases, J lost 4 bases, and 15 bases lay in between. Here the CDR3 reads CASSQDRWGHRETQYF. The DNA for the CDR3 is TGTGCCAGCAGCCAAGACCGATGGGGACATCGAGAGACCCAGTACTTC.

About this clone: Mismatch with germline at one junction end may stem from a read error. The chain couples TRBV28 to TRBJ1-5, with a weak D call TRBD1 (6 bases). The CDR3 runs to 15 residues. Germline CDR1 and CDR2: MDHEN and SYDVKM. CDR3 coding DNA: TGTGCCAGCAGTGAAAACCCGGACAGCAATCAGCCCCAGACTTTT. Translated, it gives CASSENPDSNQPQTF. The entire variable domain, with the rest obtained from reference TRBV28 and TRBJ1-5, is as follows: DVKVTQSSRYLVKRTGEKVFLECVQDMDHENMFWYRQDPGLGLRLIYFSYDVKMKEKGDIPEGYSVSREKKERFSLILESASTNQTSMYLCASSENPDSNQPQTFGDGTRLSIL.

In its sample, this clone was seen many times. The CDR3 region is CASSTRDRAYEQYF. The CDR3 DNA sequence: TGTGCCAGTAGTACCCGGGACAGGGCCTACGAGCAGTACTTC. The chain is built from TRBV19 and TRBJ2-7; 9 bases agree with TRBD1. Germline lookup yields CDR1 LNHDA and CDR2 SQIVND (reference sequence). J lost 2 bases, V lost 4 bases, and 3 bases had no gene match. CDR3 length equals 14 residues.

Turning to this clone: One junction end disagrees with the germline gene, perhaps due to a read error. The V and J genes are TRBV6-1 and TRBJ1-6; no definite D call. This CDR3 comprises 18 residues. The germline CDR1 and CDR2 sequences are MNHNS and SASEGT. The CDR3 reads CASGEVGWGSSYNSPLHF. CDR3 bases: TGTGCCAGCGGTGAAGTCGGGTGGGGAAGCTCCTATAATTCACCCCTCCACTTT.

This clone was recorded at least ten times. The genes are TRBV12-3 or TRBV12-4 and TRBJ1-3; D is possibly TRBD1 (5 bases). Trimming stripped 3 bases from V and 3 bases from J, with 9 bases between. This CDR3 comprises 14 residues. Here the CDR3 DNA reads TGTGCCAGCAGTTTCGAGACAGTTGGAAACACCATATATTTT. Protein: CASSFETVGNTIYF.

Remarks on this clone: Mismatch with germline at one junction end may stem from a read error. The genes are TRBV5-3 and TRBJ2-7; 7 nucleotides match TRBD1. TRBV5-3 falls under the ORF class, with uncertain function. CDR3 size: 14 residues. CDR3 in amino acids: CARSLEVRGREKYF. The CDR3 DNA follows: TGTGCCAGGAGCTTGGAGGTGAGGGGGCGAGAGAAGTACTTC.

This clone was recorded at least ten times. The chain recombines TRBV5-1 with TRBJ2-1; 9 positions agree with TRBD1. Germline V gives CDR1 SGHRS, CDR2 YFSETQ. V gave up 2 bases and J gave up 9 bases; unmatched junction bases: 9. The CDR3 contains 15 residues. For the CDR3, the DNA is TGCGCCAGCAGCTTTTCGGGACAGGGCTTTGCTGAGCAGTTCTTC. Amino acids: CASSFSGQGFAEQFF. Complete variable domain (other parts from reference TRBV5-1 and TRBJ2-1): KAGVTQTPRYLIKTRGQQVTLSCSPISGHRSVSWYQQTPGQGLQFLFEYFSETQRNKGNFPGRFSGRQFSNSRSEMNVSTLELGDSALYLCASSFSGQGFAEQFFGPGTRLTVL.

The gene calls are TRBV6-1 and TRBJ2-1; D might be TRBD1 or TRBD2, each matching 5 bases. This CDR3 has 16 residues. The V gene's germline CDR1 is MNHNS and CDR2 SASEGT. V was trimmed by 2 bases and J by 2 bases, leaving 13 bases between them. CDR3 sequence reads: CASSEFGDPAYNEQFF. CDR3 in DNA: TGTGCCAGCAGTGAATTTGGGGACCCCGCCTACAATGAGCAGTTCTTC.

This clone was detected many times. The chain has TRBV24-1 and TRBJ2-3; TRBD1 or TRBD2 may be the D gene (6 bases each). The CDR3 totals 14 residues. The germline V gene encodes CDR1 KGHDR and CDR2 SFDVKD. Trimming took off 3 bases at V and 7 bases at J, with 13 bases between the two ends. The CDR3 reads CATSDTRGLNTQYF. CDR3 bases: TGTGCCACCAGTGATACACGGGGGCTGAATACGCAGTATTTT.

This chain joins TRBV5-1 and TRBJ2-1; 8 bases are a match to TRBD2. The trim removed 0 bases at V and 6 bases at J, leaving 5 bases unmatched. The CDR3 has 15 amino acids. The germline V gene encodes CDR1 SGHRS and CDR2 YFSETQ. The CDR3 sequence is CASSLDGRAVNEQFF. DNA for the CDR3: TGCGCCAGCAGCTTGGACGGGAGGGCCGTCAATGAGCAGTTCTTC. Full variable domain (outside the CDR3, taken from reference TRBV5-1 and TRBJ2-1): KAGVTQTPRYLIKTRGQQVTLSCSPISGHRSVSWYQQTPGQGLQFLFEYFSETQRNKGNFPGRFSGRQFSNSRSEMNVSTLELGDSALYLCASSLDGRAVNEQFFGPGTRLTVL.